Presented here are 30 T cell receptor beta chains from one specimen sequenced in a study of blood T cell repertoires in COVID-19. Here immunoSEQ multiplex PCR was the method, and the copy in TCRdb shows in-frame clones only, minus some. The repertoire includes 120,000 or so clones, less than 90% of them detected once, and 25% to 30% sits in the top ten. What was sequenced was peripheral blood. These receptor sequences come from an elderly woman with acute or convalescent COVID-19.

This clone was recorded only once. In nucleotides, the CDR3 is TGTGCCAGCAGCTTATTCTCAGAATATGAAAAACTGTTTTTT. It specifies CASSLFSEYEKLFF. The chain links TRBV5-4 to TRBJ1-4; D is unresolved. The CDR3 is 14 amino acids. CDR1 and CDR2 (germline): SGHNT, YYREEE (reference sequence). V was trimmed by 2 bases and J by 6 bases, leaving 11 bases between them.

Comment on this clone: The sample holds other DNA sequences that translate to the same CDR3. V usage is TRBV4-3 and J usage is TRBJ2-7; 7 nucleotides agree with TRBD2. The CDR3 totals 14 residues. Germline V gene data show CDR1 as LGHNA and CDR2 as YSLEER. Germline trimming cut 3 bases from V and 4 bases from J; bases unmatched to any gene: 6. CDR3 protein: CASSQLWGGYEQYF. CDR3 coding DNA: TGCGCCAGCAGCCAGTTGTGGGGGGGATACGAGCAGTACTTC.

V is TRBV20-1 and J is TRBJ2-1; 8 nucleotides align to TRBD2. This CDR3 is built from 15 residues. Germline CDR1 and CDR2: DFQATT and SNEGSKA (reference sequence). V gave up 3 bases and J gave up 7 bases; unmatched junction bases: 11. The CDR3 here is CSASGSGGLHNEQFF. In DNA form, the CDR3 reads TGCAGTGCTAGTGGAAGCGGGGGACTCCATAATGAGCAGTTCTTC.

The DNA of the CDR3 is TGTGCCAGCAGTTTACTAGGGGGAACTGAAAAACTGTTTTTT. Its translation: CASSLLGGTEKLFF. The rearrangement links TRBV27 to TRBJ1-4; D is perhaps TRBD1 (6 bases). This CDR3 spans 14 amino acids. V gave up 2 bases and J gave up 7 bases, with 11 bases separating them. CDR1 and CDR2 from the germline V gene are MNHEY and SMNVEV (reference sequence).

The chain employs TRBV5-1 and TRBJ1-2; a weak D match, TRBD1 (5 bases). CDR3 length equals 14 residues. The germline V gene encodes CDR1 SGHRS and CDR2 YFSETQ. Trimming took 0 bases from V and 2 from J, leaving 8 bases between them. As DNA, the CDR3 is TGCGCCAGCAGCTTGGCACAGGCAAACTATGGCTACACCTTC. Its protein product is CASSLAQANYGYTF. The variable domain in full, completed from reference TRBV5-1 and TRBJ1-2, reads KAGVTQTPRYLIKTRGQQVTLSCSPISGHRSVSWYQQTPGQGLQFLFEYFSETQRNKGNFPGRFSGRQFSNSRSEMNVSTLELGDSALYLCASSLAQANYGYTFGSGTRLTVV.

J is TRBJ1-2 and V is TRBV7-8; 10 positions agree with TRBD1. The CDR3 spans 14 residues. Germline-derived CDR1 and CDR2 are SGHVS and FQNEAQ. With V trimmed by 5 bases and J by 6 bases, 6 bases remained unmatched. This CDR3 is CASSRDRGWNGYTF. CDR3 coding DNA: TGTGCCAGCAGCCGGGACAGGGGTTGGAATGGCTACACCTTC.

The V and J genes are TRBV5-1 and TRBJ2-5; a weak D match, TRBD1 (5 bases). The CDR3 covers 14 residues. Trimming removed 6 bases at V and 1 base at J, with 13 bases between. The germline CDR1 and CDR2 sequences are SGHRS and YFSETQ. The CDR3 spells CASTDIRFQETQYF. The CDR3 DNA reads as TGCGCCAGCACGGACATACGTTTCCAAGAGACCCAGTACTTC.

The V call is TRBV7-9, the J call TRBJ1-2; 9 bases fit TRBD1. The J segment lost 9 bases and the V segment lost 4 bases, leaving 9 bases of the junction unmatched. This CDR3 comprises 14 residues. The germline gives CDR1 SEHNR, CDR2 FQNEAQ (reference sequence). The CDR3 loop reads CASSSTGQGNSYTF. CDR3 nucleotides: TGTGCCAGCAGCTCAACCGGACAGGGGAACAGCTACACCTTC.

The rearrangement uses TRBV19 and TRBJ2-1; D unclear. Germline CDR1 reads LNHDA; CDR2 reads SQIVND (reference sequence). V dropped 0 bases and J dropped 3 bases, with 9 bases sitting between them. The CDR3 is 15 amino acids. CDR3 in DNA: TGTGCCAGTAGTATAGAGCACCGCAGCTACAATGAGCAGTTCTTC. As protein: CASSIEHRSYNEQFF.

The chain is built from TRBV11-1 and TRBJ1-2; no definite D call. Trimming left V 0 bases short and J 5 bases short, with 25 bases between. This CDR3 contains 19 residues. Looked up from germline, CDR1 is SGHAT and CDR2 is FQDESV (reference sequence). This chain's CDR3 is CASSLAPRSQRFSTYGYTF. The CDR3 coding sequence is TGTGCCAGCAGCTTAGCGCCCCGCTCCCAGAGGTTTTCAACTTATGGCTACACCTTC.

The V gene is TRBV11-3, the J gene TRBJ2-3; a weak D match, TRBD2 (6 bases). Trimming stripped 3 bases from V and 3 bases from J, with 7 bases between. Germline V CDR1 and CDR2: SGHNT, YENEEA. CDR3 length: 13 amino acids. CDR3 protein: CASSFLATDTQYF. CDR3 bases: TGTGCCAGCAGCTTTCTAGCGACAGATACGCAGTATTTT.

The CDR3 sequence is CATSRIGTANTGELFF. CDR3 DNA: TGTGCCACCTCCAGGATCGGGACAGCGAACACCGGGGAGCTGTTTTTT. The chain has TRBV28 and TRBJ2-2; 7 nucleotides line up with TRBD1. CDR1 is MDHEN, CDR2 SYDVKM, per germline. With 10 bases clipped from V and 0 bases from J, the junction kept 11 bases outside the gene matches. This CDR3 contains 16 residues. The entire variable domain, with the rest obtained from reference TRBV28 and TRBJ2-2, is as follows: DVKVTQSSRYLVKRTGEKVFLECVQDMDHENMFWYRQDPGLGLRLIYFSYDVKMKEKGDIPEGYSVSREKKERFSLILESASTNQTSMYLCATSRIGTANTGELFFGEGSRLTVL.

The gene calls are TRBV20-1 and TRBJ2-2; D might be TRBD1 (5 bases). The V end was cut by 3 bases, the J end by 6 bases, with 8 bases between. The CDR3 has 12 residues. The germline gives CDR1 DFQATT, CDR2 SNEGSKA (reference sequence). The CDR3 DNA sequence: TGCAGTGCTAGTTCCAGGGCCGGGGAGCTGTTTTTT. Its translation is CSASSRAGELFF.

The chain recombines TRBV29-1 with TRBJ1-2, with TRBD1 as a possible D gene (5 bases). CDR1 SQVTM and CDR2 ANQGSEA come from the germline V gene. V lost 6 bases and J 8 bases, leaving 16 bases between the germline ends. The CDR3 totals 12 residues. The CDR3 DNA reads as TGCAGCGTCGGGGACTATAAAGAAGGCTACACCTTC. Residues: CSVGDYKEGYTF.

The rearrangement joins TRBV29-1 to TRBJ1-2; D call uncertain. Trimming took 3 bases from V and 6 from J, leaving 14 bases between them. CDR3 length: 13 amino acids. CDR1 and CDR2 (germline): SQVTM, ANQGSEA. CDR3 nucleotides: TGCAGCGTTGAGGTTGCAGGTCAAAATGGCTACACCTTC. The encoded protein is CSVEVAGQNGYTF.

Only one count was recorded for this clone. The gene calls are TRBV28 and TRBJ1-1; perhaps TRBD1 as D (5 bases). V lost 4 bases, J lost 3 bases, and 12 bases lay in between. This CDR3 contains 14 residues. Germline V gene lookup returns CDR1 MDHEN and CDR2 SYDVKM. The chain's CDR3 is CASSSRVRHTEAFF. The DNA of the CDR3 is TGTGCCAGCAGTTCCAGGGTAAGACACACTGAAGCTTTCTTT.

In its sample, this clone was seen a few times. The gene calls are TRBV7-3 and TRBJ1-6, with 9 positions matching TRBD1. This CDR3 contains 15 residues. V gave up 5 bases and J gave up 7 bases; unmatched junction bases: 6. Germline-derived CDR1 and CDR2 are SGHTA and FQGTGA. Written as DNA, the CDR3 is TGTGCCAGCAGCCTTCGGGACAGGGAGAATTCACCCCTCCACTTT. It specifies CASSLRDRENSPLHF.

The chain is built from TRBV5-1 and TRBJ2-5, with TRBD2 matching 8 bases. With 3 bases clipped from V and 4 bases from J, the junction kept 8 bases outside the gene matches. This CDR3 spans 15 amino acids. Germline V gene data show CDR1 as SGHRS and CDR2 as YFSETQ. CDR3 coding DNA: TGCGCCAGCAGCTGGACCCGGGGGGGGTCAGAGACCCAGTACTTC. This gives the protein CASSWTRGGSETQYF.

The rearrangement uses TRBV5-5 and TRBJ1-2; D not resolved. This CDR3 spans 16 amino acids. CDR1 and CDR2 from the germline V gene are SGHKS and YYEKEE (reference sequence). Trimming removed 2 bases from V and 4 bases from J, with 18 bases in between. The CDR3 coding sequence is TGTGCCAGCAGCTTACACCCGGACGGCGGGTCCTATGGCTACACCTTC. This gives the protein CASSLHPDGGSYGYTF.

This chain links TRBV5-4 with TRBJ1-1; TRBD1 might be the D (5 bases). The ends were cut back, 4 bases at V and 5 bases at J, with 15 bases in the middle. Germline V gives CDR1 SGHNT, CDR2 YYREEE (reference sequence). The CDR3 spans 14 residues. The CDR3 sequence is CASSTPGGGTEAFF. The CDR3 DNA follows: TGTGCCAGCAGCACCCCCGGGGGGGGGACTGAAGCTTTCTTT. The full variable domain, its missing parts supplied by reference TRBV5-4 and TRBJ1-1, is ETGVTQSPTHLIKTRGQQVTLRCSSQSGHNTVSWYQQALGQGPQFIFQYYREEENGRGNFPPRFSGLQFPNYSSELNVNALELDDSALYLCASSTPGGGTEAFFGQGTRLTVV.

The chain joins TRBV9 to TRBJ2-5; 10 bases are shared with TRBD2. CDR3 length: 17 amino acids. V lost 0 bases and J lost 2; bases outside the gene matches: 7. In germline, CDR1 is SGDLS, CDR2 YYNGEE. This CDR3 is CASSVAARAGGQETQYF. DNA for the CDR3: TGTGCCAGCAGCGTAGCCGCCCGAGCGGGGGGGCAAGAGACCCAGTACTTC. Drawing the rest from reference TRBV9 and TRBJ2-5, the complete variable domain is DSGVTQTPKHLITATGQRVTLRCSPRSGDLSVYWYQQSLDQGLQFLIQYYNGEERAKGNILERFSAQQFPDLHSELNLSSLELGDSALYFCASSVAARAGGQETQYFGPGTRLLVL.

This clone was seen more than once but under ten times. The same CDR3 can be traced to other DNA sequences in this sample. The V gene is TRBV5-1, the J gene TRBJ2-3; TRBD2 aligns across 12 bases. Looked up from germline, CDR1 is SGHRS and CDR2 is YFSETQ. CDR3 size: 17 residues. The ends lost 0 bases at V and 2 bases at J; junction bases unmatched: 4. The CDR3 DNA reads TGCGCCAGCAGCTTGGCGGGGACTAGCGGGTACACAGATACGCAGTATTTT. It yields the protein CASSLAGTSGYTDTQYF.

The chain has TRBV29-1 and TRBJ2-5, with D possibly TRBD2 on 6 matching bases. In germline, CDR1 is SQVTM, CDR2 ANQGSEA. Trimming removed 8 bases from V and 9 bases from J, with 19 bases in between. The CDR3 totals 12 residues. The CDR3 spells CSPYRAPGAQYF. The DNA of the CDR3 is TGCAGCCCATACCGGGCTCCGGGGGCCCAGTACTTC.

This chain links TRBV3-1 (or the pseudogene TRBV3-2) with TRBJ1-2; weak D call: TRBD1 (5 bases). The V end lost 1 base, the J end lost 5 bases, and 17 bases lay between the germline ends. Per the germline V gene, CDR1 is LGHDT and CDR2 is YNNKEL (reference sequence). The CDR3 extends over 16 amino acids. The CDR3: CASSQATLGHVYGYTF. CDR3 in DNA: TGTGCCAGCAGCCAAGCAACCCTAGGACACGTTTATGGCTACACCTTC.

This rearrangement joins TRBV4-2 to TRBJ2-3, with a possible D match to TRBD2 (5 bases). Germline CDR1 and CDR2: LGHNA and YNFKEQ. Trimming shortened V by 0 bases and J by 6 bases, and 7 bases separated the two germline ends. The CDR3 extends over 13 amino acids. Written as DNA, the CDR3 is TGTGCCAGCAGCCAAGATCGCGGGGATACGCAGTATTTT. Amino acid sequence: CASSQDRGDTQYF.

This clone was recorded a few times. DNA of the CDR3: TGTGCCATCAGTGATATACTAGCCTACAATGAGCAGTTCTTC. Translating it yields CAISDILAYNEQFF. This chain connects TRBV10-3 to TRBJ2-1; TRBD2 might be the D (5 bases). The CDR3 has 14 amino acids. Trimming cost V 3 bases and J 2 bases, with 8 bases left between them. Per germline, CDR1 ENHRY and CDR2 SYGVKD.

The chain is built from TRBV19 and TRBJ1-2; 10 positions match TRBD1. Trimming cost V 3 bases and J 2 bases; bases outside gene matches: 12. CDR1 is LNHDA and CDR2 is SQIVND in the germline V gene (reference sequence). CDR3 length: 18 residues. CDR3 residues: CASSMLPGQGRRNYGYTF. DNA of the CDR3: TGTGCCAGTAGTATGCTACCGGGACAGGGGCGCCGGAACTATGGCTACACCTTC. The variable domain in full, with the rest retrieved from reference TRBV19 and TRBJ1-2, is DGGITQSPKYLFRKEGQNVTLSCEQNLNHDAMYWYRQDPGQGLRLIYYSQIVNDFQKGDIAEGYSVSREKKESFPLTVTSAQKNPTAFYLCASSMLPGQGRRNYGYTFGSGTRLTVV.

This clone occurred a few times. V usage is TRBV3-1 (or the pseudogene TRBV3-2) and J usage is TRBJ2-3, with D perhaps TRBD1 (6 bases). Trimming cost V 1 base and J 4 bases, with 15 bases left between them. The germline V gene has CDR1 LGHDT and CDR2 YNNKEL (reference sequence). CDR3 length: 16 residues. CDR3 residues: CASSQGRGWGPDTQYF. The CDR3 region has the DNA TGTGCCAGCAGCCAAGGCAGGGGCTGGGGACCAGATACGCAGTATTTT.

The V and J genes are TRBV3-1 (or the pseudogene TRBV3-2) and TRBJ2-3; unclear D gene. Trimming took off 5 bases at V and 1 base at J, with 7 bases between the two ends. The CDR3 totals 13 residues. Germline V gives CDR1 LGHDT, CDR2 YNNKEL (reference sequence). The CDR3 sequence is CASSARGTDTQYF. The CDR3 coding sequence is TGTGCCAGCAGCGCTCGGGGCACAGATACGCAGTATTTT.

This clone was observed a handful of times. V is TRBV2 and J is TRBJ2-1; 7 bases fit TRBD1. The V gene's germline CDR1 is SNHLY and CDR2 FYNNEI. The CDR3 is 12 residues long. V shed 4 bases and J 13 bases; nucleotides not matched to a gene: 7. For the CDR3, the DNA is TGTGCCAGCAGTGTAAGACAGGGCGAACAGTTCTTC. It is translated as CASSVRQGEQFF. Full variable domain (outside the CDR3, taken from reference TRBV2 and TRBJ2-1): EPEVTQTPSHQVTQMGQEVILRCVPISNHLYFYWYRQILGQKVEFLVSFYNNEISEKSEIFDDQFSVERPDGSNFTLKIRSTKLEDSAMYFCASSVRQGEQFFGPGTRLTVL.